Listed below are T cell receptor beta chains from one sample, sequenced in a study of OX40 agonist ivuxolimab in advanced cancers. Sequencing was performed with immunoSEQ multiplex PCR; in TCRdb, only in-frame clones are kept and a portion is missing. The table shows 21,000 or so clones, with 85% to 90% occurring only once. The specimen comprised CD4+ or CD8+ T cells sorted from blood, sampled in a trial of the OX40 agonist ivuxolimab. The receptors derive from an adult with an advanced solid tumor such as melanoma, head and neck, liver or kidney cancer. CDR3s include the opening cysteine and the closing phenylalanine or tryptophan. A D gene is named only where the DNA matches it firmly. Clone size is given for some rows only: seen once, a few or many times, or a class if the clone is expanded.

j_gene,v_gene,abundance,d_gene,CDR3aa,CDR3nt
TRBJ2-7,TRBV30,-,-,CAGATLTGDLRVAYEQYF,TGTGCCGGGGCTACACTCACCGGGGACTTACGGGTAGCCTACGAGCAGTACTTC
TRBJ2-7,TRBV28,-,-,CASSGRVLGYEQYF,TGTGCCAGCAGTGGACGGGTCTTGGGGTACGAGCAGTACTTC
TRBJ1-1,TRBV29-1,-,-,CSVLKLNTEAFF,TGCAGCGTTTTGAAGCTGAACACTGAAGCTTTCTTT
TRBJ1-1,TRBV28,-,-,CASSLPALNTEAFF,TGTGCCAGCAGTTTGCCAGCCCTGAACACTGAAGCTTTCTTT
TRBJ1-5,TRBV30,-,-,CAWSRGSDSNQPQHF,TGTGCCTGGAGTAGGGGGAGCGATAGCAATCAGCCCCAGCATTTT
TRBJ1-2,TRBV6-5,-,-,CASSSGTDYGYTF,TGTGCCAGCAGTTCCGGGACGGACTATGGCTACACCTTC
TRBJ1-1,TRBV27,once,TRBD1,CASSFAGQGTEAFF,TGTGCCAGCAGTTTTGCGGGACAGGGAACTGAAGCTTTCTTT
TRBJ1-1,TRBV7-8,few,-,CASSSTGRDTEAFF,TGTGCCAGCAGCTCTACCGGGAGGGACACTGAAGCTTTCTTT
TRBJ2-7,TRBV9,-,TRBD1,CASSSTGGRYEQYF,TGTGCCAGCAGCTCGACAGGGGGCCGGTACGAGCAGTACTTC
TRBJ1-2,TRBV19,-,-,CASSIGGVYTF,TGTGCCAGTAGTATAGGTGGGGTCTACACCTTC
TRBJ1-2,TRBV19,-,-,CASSIRPTVYYGYTF,TGTGCCAGTAGTATTAGACCGACAGTCTACTATGGCTACACCTTC
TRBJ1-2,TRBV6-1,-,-,CASSETQGHHGYTF,TGTGCCAGCAGTGAAACCCAGGGGCACCATGGCTACACCTTC
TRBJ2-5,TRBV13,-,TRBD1,CASSIRGQAQETQYF,TGTGCCAGCAGCATCAGGGGACAGGCCCAAGAGACCCAGTACTTC
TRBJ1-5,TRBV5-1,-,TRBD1,CASSWGTGGIESQPQHF,TGCGCCAGCAGCTGGGGGACAGGAGGGATTGAATCCCAGCCCCAGCATTTT
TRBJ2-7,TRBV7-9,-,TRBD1,CASSAGTGDF,TGTGCCAGCAGCGCCGGGACAGGGGACTTC
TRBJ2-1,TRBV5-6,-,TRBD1,CASSPGTAYNEQFF,TGTGCCAGCAGCCCGGGGACAGCGTACAATGAGCAGTTCTTC
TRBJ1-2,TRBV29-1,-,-,CSVLGYTF,TGCAGCGTTCTTGGCTACACCTTC
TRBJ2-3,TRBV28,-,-,CASSLGSWWVAGHSITDTQYF,TGTGCCAGCAGTTTGGGTTCTTGGTGGGTTGCGGGACACTCCATCACAGATACGCAGTATTTT
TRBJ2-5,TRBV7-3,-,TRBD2,CASSLTPGEGETQYF,TGTGCCAGCAGCTTAACCCCCGGGGAGGGAGAGACCCAGTACTTC
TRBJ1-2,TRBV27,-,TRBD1,CASSFGQGYGYTF,TGTGCCAGCAGTTTTGGACAGGGCTATGGCTACACCTTC
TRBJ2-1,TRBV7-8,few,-,CASSWIPLLGDYNEQFF,TGTGCCAGCAGCTGGATCCCCCTCCTCGGAGATTACAATGAGCAGTTCTTC
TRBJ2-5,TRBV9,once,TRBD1,CASSGQGLKKETQYF,TGTGCCAGCAGCGGACAGGGGCTTAAAAAAGAGACCCAGTACTTC
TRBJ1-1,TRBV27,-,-,CASSLGQNTEAFF,TGTGCCAGCAGTTTGGGACAGAACACTGAAGCTTTCTTT
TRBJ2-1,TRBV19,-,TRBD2,CASSLVAGGYNEQFF,TGTGCCAGTAGTCTGGTAGCGGGAGGGTACAATGAGCAGTTCTTC
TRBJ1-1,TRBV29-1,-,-,CSVEDHRGMATEAFF,TGCAGCGTTGAAGATCATAGGGGTATGGCCACTGAAGCTTTCTTT
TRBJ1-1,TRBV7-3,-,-,CASSLNPGDTEAFF,TGTGCCAGCAGCTTAAACCCAGGGGACACTGAAGCTTTCTTT
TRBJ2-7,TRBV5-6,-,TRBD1,CASSLGGQEYYEQYF,TGTGCCAGCAGCTTGGGGGGACAGGAATACTACGAGCAGTACTTC
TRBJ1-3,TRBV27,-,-,CASSWAGSSGNTIYF,TGTGCCAGCAGTTGGGCAGGCAGCTCTGGAAACACCATATATTTT
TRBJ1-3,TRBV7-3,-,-,CASSFGPSGNTIYF,TGTGCCAGCAGCTTCGGACCCTCTGGAAACACCATATATTTT
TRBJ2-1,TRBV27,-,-,CASTRLGSPELFF,TGTGCCAGCACCCGGCTAGGATCGCCCGAGCTGTTCTTC
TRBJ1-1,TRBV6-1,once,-,CASSESRDPLWQAFF,TGTGCCAGCAGTGAAAGTCGGGACCCCCTCTGGCAAGCTTTCTTT
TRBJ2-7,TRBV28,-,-,CASSLRQEISYEQYF,TGTGCCAGCAGTTTAAGACAGGAGATCTCCTACGAGCAGTACTTC
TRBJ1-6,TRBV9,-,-,CASSVGRMSSYNSPLHF,TGTGCCAGCAGCGTGGGCAGGATGAGCTCCTATAATTCACCCCTCCACTTT
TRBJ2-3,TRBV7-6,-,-,CASGEKVLSYHSTDTQYF,TGTGCCAGCGGGGAGAAAGTGCTGTCGTACCATAGCACAGATACGCAGTATTTT
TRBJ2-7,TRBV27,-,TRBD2,CASSYLAGGTYEQYF,TGTGCCAGCAGTTACTTAGCGGGAGGTACCTACGAGCAGTACTTC
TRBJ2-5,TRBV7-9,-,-,CASSLGDSIYQETQYF,TGTGCCAGCAGCTTAGGGGACTCTATTTACCAAGAGACCCAGTACTTC
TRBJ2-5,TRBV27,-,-,CASSLSETWGETQYF,TGTGCCAGCAGTTTATCGGAGACGTGGGGGGAGACCCAGTACTTC
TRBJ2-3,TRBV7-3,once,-,CASSLFGRGRYTDTQYF,TGTGCCAGCAGCTTATTCGGTCGGGGGAGATACACAGATACGCAGTATTTT
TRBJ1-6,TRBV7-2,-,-,CASSLITATHSPLHF,TGTGCCAGCAGCTTAATAACGGCTACTCATTCACCCCTCCACTTT
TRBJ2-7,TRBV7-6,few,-,CASSEAPYEQYF,TGTGCCAGCAGCGAAGCACCCTACGAGCAGTACTTC
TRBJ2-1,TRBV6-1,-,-,CASSDWRVVGDEQFF,TGTGCCAGCAGTGACTGGCGGGTTGTCGGTGATGAGCAGTTCTTC
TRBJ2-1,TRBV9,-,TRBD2,CASSDGLAGVSYNEQFF,TGTGCCAGCAGCGACGGACTAGCGGGAGTCTCCTACAATGAGCAGTTCTTC
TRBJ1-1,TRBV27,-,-,CASRLSGNTEAFF,TGTGCCAGCAGGTTGTCCGGGAACACTGAAGCTTTCTTT